Shown below are 17 T cell receptor beta chains from a single sample sequenced in a study of OX40 agonist ivuxolimab in advanced cancers. Produced via immunoSEQ multiplex PCR; TCRdb's table is partial and in-frame only. This sample has about 78,000 clones; about four fifths occur once, and the top ten carry about 0.4%. The sequences come from CD4+ or CD8+ T cells sorted from blood, collected in a trial of the OX40 agonist ivuxolimab. These receptors originate from an adult with an advanced solid tumor such as melanoma, head and neck, liver or kidney cancer.

The rearrangement links TRBV28 to TRBJ1-1, with D possibly matching TRBD1 (6 bases). V lost 5 bases to trimming and J lost 4 bases, with 14 bases between them. The CDR3 is 14 amino acids. In germline, CDR1 is MDHEN, CDR2 SYDVKM. The CDR3, as DNA: TGTGCCAGCAGTCCTACAGGGAGGGGCACTGAAGCTTTCTTT. Translation: CASSPTGRGTEAFF.

This clone was seen once. The chain couples TRBV7-6 to TRBJ2-3, with TRBD2 matching 11 bases. The CDR3 runs 18 residues. With V trimmed by 4 bases and J by 1 base, 10 bases remained unmatched. The germline gives CDR1 SGHVS, CDR2 FNYEAQ. CDR3 sequence reads: CASSSPSLAGGRTDTQYF. The CDR3 nucleotides are TGTGCCAGCAGCTCCCCCTCCCTAGCGGGGGGTCGCACAGATACGCAGTATTTT. The whole variable domain, filled in from reference TRBV7-6 and TRBJ2-3, reads GAGVSQSPRYKVTKRGQDVALRCDPISGHVSLYWYRQALGQGPEFLTYFNYEAQQDKSGLPNDRFSAERPEGSISTLTIQRTEQRDSAMYRCASSSPSLAGGRTDTQYFGPGTRLTVL.

The rearrangement links TRBV5-1 to TRBJ2-7; 8 nucleotides line up with TRBD1. CDR1 is SGHRS, CDR2 YFSETQ, per germline. V was clipped by 4 bases and J by 2 bases; unmatched bases: 11. The CDR3 spans 16 residues. This CDR3 reads CASSAMPGTGAYEQYF. The CDR3 region has the DNA TGCGCCAGCAGCGCGATGCCCGGGACAGGAGCCTACGAGCAGTACTTC. Variable domain in full (rest from reference TRBV5-1 and TRBJ2-7): KAGVTQTPRYLIKTRGQQVTLSCSPISGHRSVSWYQQTPGQGLQFLFEYFSETQRNKGNFPGRFSGRQFSNSRSEMNVSTLELGDSALYLCASSAMPGTGAYEQYFGPGTRLTVT.

The J gene is TRBJ2-1, the V gene TRBV9; D ambiguous. V gave up 4 bases and J gave up 1 base, with 9 bases separating them. The CDR3 sequence is 14 residues long. Germline V lookup: CDR1 SGDLS, CDR2 YYNGEE. In nucleotides, the CDR3 is TGTGCCAGCAGCCCTCCTCGGTCCTACAATGAGCAGTTCTTC. Protein product: CASSPPRSYNEQFF.

The chain uses TRBV5-4 and TRBJ2-7; 7 bases agree with TRBD1. There are 13 residues in the CDR3. The V gene end was trimmed by 1 base and the J gene end by 7 bases; junction bases not matched to a gene: 5. Germline-derived CDR1 and CDR2 are SGHNT and YYREEE (reference sequence). The CDR3 region has the DNA TGTGCCAGCAGCTTGAAGGGGGCGGGTGAGCAGTACTTC. Translating it yields CASSLKGAGEQYF.

This chain links TRBV6-1 with TRBJ1-1, with a possible D match to TRBD1 (5 bases). V was trimmed by 10 bases and J by 1 base, leaving 16 bases between them. This CDR3 comprises 14 residues. CDR1 is MNHNS, CDR2 SASEGT, per germline. CDR3 DNA: TGTGCCACCTTTCAGGGATTGGCGAACACTGAAGCTTTCTTT. It translates to CATFQGLANTEAFF.

The chain employs TRBV2 and TRBJ2-3; 7 positions match TRBD1. The germline V gene has CDR1 SNHLY and CDR2 FYNNEI. V lost 4 bases, J lost 8 bases, and 6 bases stayed unmatched. This CDR3 has 13 residues. Here the CDR3 reads CASSGTGEGTQYF. CDR3 nucleotide sequence: TGTGCCAGCAGTGGCACAGGGGAAGGTACGCAGTATTTT.

The V call is TRBV28, the J call TRBJ2-1; D gene ambiguous. This CDR3 spans 12 amino acids. CDR1 is MDHEN, CDR2 SYDVKM, per germline. V gave up 5 bases and J gave up 8 bases, with 10 bases separating them. CDR3 in amino acids: CASSPRYDEQFF. The CDR3 bases are TGTGCCAGCAGTCCTCGGTACGATGAGCAGTTCTTC.

The V and J genes are TRBV5-1 and TRBJ2-1, with D possibly TRBD2 on 5 matching bases. The CDR3 consists of 15 residues. V was cut by 2 bases and J by 4 bases, with 13 bases left in between. Germline CDR1 reads SGHRS; CDR2 reads YFSETQ. The CDR3 DNA reads TGCGCCAGCAGCTTCTTGGCGGGTGCATACAATGAGCAGTTCTTC. This gives the protein CASSFLAGAYNEQFF.

Here the CDR3 DNA reads TGTGCCAGCAGTTACTTGAATCAGCCCCAGCATTTT. It codes for CASSYLNQPQHF. The chain has TRBV6-6 and TRBJ1-5; no definite D call. Germline CDR1 and CDR2: MNHNY and SVGAGI (reference sequence). Trimming took off 1 base at V and 4 bases at J, with 2 bases between the two ends. CDR3 length: 12 amino acids.

This rearrangement joins TRBV19 to TRBJ2-5; D might be TRBD1 (6 bases). The V end lost 11 bases, the J end lost 4 bases, and 14 bases lay between the germline ends. The CDR3 has 12 residues. Germline-derived CDR1 and CDR2 are LNHDA and SQIVND (reference sequence). In DNA, the CDR3 is TGTGCCGGCCCAGGGGTTGGAGAGACCCAGTACTTC. It encodes CAGPGVGETQYF.

Only one count was recorded for this clone. This chain connects TRBV7-2 to TRBJ2-5; no reliable D call. V was cut by 6 bases and J by 3 bases, with 11 bases left in between. Germline V gene data show CDR1 as SGHTA and CDR2 as FQGNSA. This CDR3 has 13 amino acids. The CDR3 coding sequence is TGTGCCAGCAGACAATCCCCAAAAGAGACCCAGTACTTC. It yields the protein CASRQSPKETQYF.

The chain employs TRBV18 and TRBJ1-2, with a possible D match to TRBD1 (6 bases). CDR1 is KGHSH, CDR2 LQKENI, per germline. The CDR3 is 14 amino acids. With 6 bases removed from V and 6 bases from J, the gap between germline ends came to 17 bases. CDR3 DNA sequence: TGTGCCAGCTCCCCTTCGGTGGACAGTCATGGCTACACCTTC. This codes for CASSPSVDSHGYTF.

This rearrangement joins TRBV28 to TRBJ2-7; 9 nucleotides match TRBD1. The CDR3 totals 13 residues. V shed 6 bases, J shed 2 bases, and the junction held 2 bases outside the gene matches. Looked up from germline, CDR1 is MDHEN and CDR2 is SYDVKM. CDR3 bases: TGTGCCAGCAGAGGGACAGGGACCTACGAGCAGTACGTC. Translated: CASRGTGTYEQYV.

V gene TRBV13 combines with J gene TRBJ2-7; 7 bases fit TRBD1. CDR3 length equals 15 residues. Germline trimming cut 3 bases from V and 2 bases from J; bases unmatched to any gene: 7. Germline V CDR1 and CDR2: PRHDT, FYEKMQ (reference sequence). Written as DNA, the CDR3 is TGTGCCAGCAGCTTGAGGGGGCGGCTACCCTACGAGCAGTACTTC. It translates to CASSLRGRLPYEQYF.

The chain carries TRBV15 and TRBJ2-1, with D possibly TRBD2 on 6 matching bases. Germline V CDR1 and CDR2: LNHNV, YYDKDF (reference sequence). The V end lost 4 bases, the J end lost 7 bases, and 20 bases lay between the germline ends. The CDR3 contains 16 residues. The CDR3, as DNA: TGTGCCACCAGCAAAGAGCGGGCCAGCCAGGTTAATGAGCAGTTCTTC. Its protein product is CATSKERASQVNEQFF.

The chain is built from TRBV5-6 and TRBJ2-3; D gene ambiguous. Trimming removed 1 base at V and 4 bases at J, with 16 bases between. CDR1 and CDR2 from the germline V gene are SGHDT and YYEEEE. CDR3 length equals 16 residues. The CDR3 protein is CASSLYRHPLADTQYF. In DNA form, the CDR3 reads TGTGCCAGCAGCTTGTACAGACACCCCCTGGCAGATACGCAGTATTTT.